This T cell receptor beta chain was obtained from a study of breast tumors, draining lymph nodes, adjacent tissues (dated by TCRdb to 2016 to 2017). For the study in its entirety: TCR beta repertoires were compared across tumor, adjacent nontumor tissue and axillary lymph nodes obtained from breast cancer patients. The study aimed to assess the relationships and possible T-cell exchange between tumor, surrounding tissue and draining lymph node repertoires in human breast cancer.

Note on this clonotype: Which antigen it targets is not known. The sample holds no much larger clone one base away, and base qualities are not on file.

The research as a whole found: The conclusion that tumor T cells originate in lymph nodes was presented as consistent with a hypothesis rather than as directly demonstrated. The data were judged consistent with most tumor T cells deriving from the lymph node and then expanding within tumor tissue. The similarity between tumor and nontumor tissue repertoires was significantly greater in luminal-like breast cancer than in basal-like breast cancer. Tumors showed preferential V and J gene usage, and their T-cell repertoire diversity fell below that of lymph nodes yet above that of nontumor tissue.

The sequencer was an Illumina HiSeq 2000. Multiplex PCR amplification was used to build the TCR beta chain libraries. The amplified TCR beta chain products were analyzed by high-throughput sequencing. The raw public reads went through TCRdb reprocessing: fastp at Q25, MiXCR clone calling, in-frame beta chains kept. CDR3 protein sequences are deduplicated, and each keeps its most common genes and DNA. A total of fewer than 15,000 distinct CDR3 sequences appear in this sample, 55% to 65% of them only once. About 53% of the sample is taken by the ten largest. The adjacent samples were made up of nontumor breast tissue that surrounded the tumor. CDR1 and CDR2 are drawn from the germline V gene: MRHNA, SNTAGT. V loses 3 bases of germline sequence and J loses 8 bases, and the interval between the two ends is 11 bases. The CDR3, cysteine through phenylalanine, is 13 amino acids long. Only CDR3 DNA is held: 39 bases, read in frame from base 1.

Sequencing used tumor-adjacent breast tissue. Here the chain combines TRBV6-4 and TRBJ2-1; the D gene is perhaps TRBD2, from 6 matching bases. This sequence was found in a female donor with breast cancer. Some clones in this sample may be carry-over from other donors' samples. In nucleotide form, the sequence is TGTGCCAGCAGTGAAATTCCGGGGGATGAGCAGTTCTTC. Its protein product is CASSEIPGDEQFF.